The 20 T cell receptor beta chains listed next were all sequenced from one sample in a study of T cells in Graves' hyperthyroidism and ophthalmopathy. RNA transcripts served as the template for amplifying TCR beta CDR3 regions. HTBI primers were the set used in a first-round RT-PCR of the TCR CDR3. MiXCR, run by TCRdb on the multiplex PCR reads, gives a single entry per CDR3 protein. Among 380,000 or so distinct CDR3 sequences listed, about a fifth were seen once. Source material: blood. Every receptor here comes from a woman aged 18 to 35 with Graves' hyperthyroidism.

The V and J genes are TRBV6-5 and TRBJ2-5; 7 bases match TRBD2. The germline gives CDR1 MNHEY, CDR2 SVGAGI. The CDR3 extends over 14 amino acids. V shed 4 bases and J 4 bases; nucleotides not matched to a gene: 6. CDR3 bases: TGTGCCAGCAGTTCCGGACTAGTCCCAGAGACCCAGTACTTC. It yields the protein CASSSGLVPETQYF.

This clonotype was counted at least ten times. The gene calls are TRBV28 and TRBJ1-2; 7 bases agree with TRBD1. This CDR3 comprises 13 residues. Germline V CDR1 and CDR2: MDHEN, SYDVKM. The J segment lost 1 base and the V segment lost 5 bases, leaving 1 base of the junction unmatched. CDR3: CASSRQGNYGYTF. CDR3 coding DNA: TGTGCCAGCAGTCGACAGGGTAACTATGGCTACACCTTC.

In DNA, the CDR3 is TGTGCCAGCAGGTCTAGCGGGGGGAACTACGAGCAGTACTTC. Its translation: CASRSSGGNYEQYF. This chain uses TRBV6-2 or TRBV6-3 with TRBJ2-7; 11 bases align to TRBD2. CDR3 size: 14 residues. From germline, CDR1 is MNHEY and CDR2 SVGEGT. Trimming cost V 6 bases and J 3 bases; bases outside gene matches: 4.

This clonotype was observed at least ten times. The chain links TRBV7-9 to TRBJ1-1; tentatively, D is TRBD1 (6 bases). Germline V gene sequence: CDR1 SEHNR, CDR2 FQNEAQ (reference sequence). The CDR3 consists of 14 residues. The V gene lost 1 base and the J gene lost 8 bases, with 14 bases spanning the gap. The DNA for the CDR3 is TGTGCCAGCAGCTTAGTTCACCGGACAGCAGAAGCTTTCTTT. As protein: CASSLVHRTAEAFF.

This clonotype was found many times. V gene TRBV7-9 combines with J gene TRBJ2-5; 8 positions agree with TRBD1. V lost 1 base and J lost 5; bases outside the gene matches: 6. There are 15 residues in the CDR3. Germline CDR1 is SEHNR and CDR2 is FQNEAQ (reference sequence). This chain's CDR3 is CASSLVAGGVETQYF. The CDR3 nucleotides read TGTGCCAGCAGCTTAGTGGCAGGGGGCGTGGAGACCCAGTACTTC.

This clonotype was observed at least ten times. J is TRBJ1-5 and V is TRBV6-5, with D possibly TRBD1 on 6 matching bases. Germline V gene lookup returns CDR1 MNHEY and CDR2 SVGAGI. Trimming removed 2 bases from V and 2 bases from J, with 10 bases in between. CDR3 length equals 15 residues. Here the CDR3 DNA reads TGTGCCAGCAGTTACGACCCAGGGGGCAATCAGCCCCAGCATTTT. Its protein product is CASSYDPGGNQPQHF.

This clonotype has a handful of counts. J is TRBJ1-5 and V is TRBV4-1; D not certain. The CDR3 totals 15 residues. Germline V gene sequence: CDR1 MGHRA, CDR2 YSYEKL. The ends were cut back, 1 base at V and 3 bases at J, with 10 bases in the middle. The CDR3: CASSQGWGYNQPQHF. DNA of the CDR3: TGCGCCAGCAGCCAAGGATGGGGATACAATCAGCCCCAGCATTTT.

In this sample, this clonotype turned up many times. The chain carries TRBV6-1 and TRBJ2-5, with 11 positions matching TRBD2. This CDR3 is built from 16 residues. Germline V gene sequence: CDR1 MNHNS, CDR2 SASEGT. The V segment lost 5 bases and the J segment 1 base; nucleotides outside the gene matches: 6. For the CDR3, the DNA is TGTGCCAGCAGTAAGACTAGCGGGGCATTCCAAGAGACCCAGTACTTC. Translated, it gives CASSKTSGAFQETQYF.

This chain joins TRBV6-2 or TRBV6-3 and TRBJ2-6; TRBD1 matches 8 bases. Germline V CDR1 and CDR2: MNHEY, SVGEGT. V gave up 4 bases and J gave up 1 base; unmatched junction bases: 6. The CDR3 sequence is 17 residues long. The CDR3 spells CASSSTGERSGANVLTF. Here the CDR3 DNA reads TGTGCCAGCAGTTCGACAGGGGAACGGTCTGGGGCCAACGTCCTGACTTTC.

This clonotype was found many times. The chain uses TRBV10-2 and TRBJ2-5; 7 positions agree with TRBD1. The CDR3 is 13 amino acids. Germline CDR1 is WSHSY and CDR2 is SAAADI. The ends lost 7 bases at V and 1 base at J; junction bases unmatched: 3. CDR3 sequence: CASTRGFQETQYF. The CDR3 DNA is TGCGCCAGCACCAGGGGGTTCCAAGAGACCCAGTACTTC.

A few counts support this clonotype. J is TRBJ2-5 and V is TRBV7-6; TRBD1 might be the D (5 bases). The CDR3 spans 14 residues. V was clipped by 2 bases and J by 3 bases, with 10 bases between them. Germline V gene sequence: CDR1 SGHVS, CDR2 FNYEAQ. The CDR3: CASSLIAGKETQYF. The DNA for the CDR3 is TGTGCCAGCAGCTTAATCGCAGGGAAAGAGACCCAGTACTTC.

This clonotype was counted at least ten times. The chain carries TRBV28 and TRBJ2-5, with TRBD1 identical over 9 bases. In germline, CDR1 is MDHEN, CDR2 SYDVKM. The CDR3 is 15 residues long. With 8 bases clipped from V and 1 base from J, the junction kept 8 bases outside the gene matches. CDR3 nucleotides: TGTGCCAGCGTAGACAGGGGGACCCTCCAAGAGACCCAGTACTTC. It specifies CASVDRGTLQETQYF.

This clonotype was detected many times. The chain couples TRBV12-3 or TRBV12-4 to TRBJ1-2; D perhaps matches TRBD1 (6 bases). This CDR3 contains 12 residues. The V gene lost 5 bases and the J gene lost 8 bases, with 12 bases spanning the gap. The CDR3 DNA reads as TGTGCCAGCAGTAGAGACAGGAGAGGCTACACCTTC. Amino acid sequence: CASSRDRRGYTF.

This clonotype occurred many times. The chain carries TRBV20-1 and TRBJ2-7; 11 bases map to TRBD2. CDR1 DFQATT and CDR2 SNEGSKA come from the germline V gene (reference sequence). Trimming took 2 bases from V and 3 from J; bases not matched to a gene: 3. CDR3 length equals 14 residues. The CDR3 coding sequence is TGCAGTGCTAGAACTAGCGGGGGATACTACGAGCAGTACTTC. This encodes CSARTSGGYYEQYF.

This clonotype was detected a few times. CDR3 region: CASSISRGDTEAFF. In DNA, the CDR3 is TGTGCCAGTAGTATAAGCAGGGGAGACACTGAAGCTTTCTTT. V gene TRBV19 combines with J gene TRBJ1-1; a weak D match, TRBD1 (6 bases). Between the trimmed V and J ends, which lost 2 bases and 3 bases, there was a span of 10 bases. The germline V gene has CDR1 LNHDA and CDR2 SQIVND (reference sequence). The CDR3 covers 14 residues.

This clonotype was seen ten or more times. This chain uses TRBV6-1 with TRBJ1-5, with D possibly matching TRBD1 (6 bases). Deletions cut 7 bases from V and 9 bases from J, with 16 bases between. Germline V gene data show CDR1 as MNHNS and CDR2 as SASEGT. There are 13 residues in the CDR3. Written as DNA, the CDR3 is TGTGCCAGCAAGGGACACAGGGATCGGCCCCAGCATTTT. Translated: CASKGHRDRPQHF.

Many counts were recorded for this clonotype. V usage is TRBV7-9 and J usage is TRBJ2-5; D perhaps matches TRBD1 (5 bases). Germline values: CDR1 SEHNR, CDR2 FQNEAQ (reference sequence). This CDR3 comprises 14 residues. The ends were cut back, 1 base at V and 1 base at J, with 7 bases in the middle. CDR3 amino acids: CASSLVDSQETQYF. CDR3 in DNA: TGTGCCAGCAGCTTAGTTGACAGCCAAGAGACCCAGTACTTC.

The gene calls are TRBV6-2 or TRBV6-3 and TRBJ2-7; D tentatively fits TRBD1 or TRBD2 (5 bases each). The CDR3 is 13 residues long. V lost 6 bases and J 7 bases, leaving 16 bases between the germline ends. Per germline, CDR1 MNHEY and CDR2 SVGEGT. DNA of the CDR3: TGTGCCAGCAGCCACTCACGGGGCGGAGAGCAGTACTTC. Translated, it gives CASSHSRGGEQYF.

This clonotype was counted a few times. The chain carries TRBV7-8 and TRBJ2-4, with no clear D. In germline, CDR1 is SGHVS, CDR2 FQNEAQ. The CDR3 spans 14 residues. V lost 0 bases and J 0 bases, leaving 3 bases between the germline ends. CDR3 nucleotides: TGTGCCAGCAGCTTAGCGGAAGCCAAAAACATTCAGTACTTC. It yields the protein CASSLAEAKNIQYF.

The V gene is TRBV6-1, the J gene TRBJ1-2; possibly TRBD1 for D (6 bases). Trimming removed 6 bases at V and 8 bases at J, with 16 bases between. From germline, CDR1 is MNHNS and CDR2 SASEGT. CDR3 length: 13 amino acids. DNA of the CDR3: TGTGCCAGCAGCCTTGTGGGGGCTCAAGGCTACACCTTC. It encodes CASSLVGAQGYTF.